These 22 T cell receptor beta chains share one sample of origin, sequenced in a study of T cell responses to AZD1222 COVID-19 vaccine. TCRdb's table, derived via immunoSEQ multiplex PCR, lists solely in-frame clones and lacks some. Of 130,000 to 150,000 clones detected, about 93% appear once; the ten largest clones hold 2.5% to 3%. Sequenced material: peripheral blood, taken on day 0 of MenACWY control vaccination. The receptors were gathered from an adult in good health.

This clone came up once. CDR3 in amino acids: CASSLVSGFNQPQHF. CDR3 sequence (DNA): TGTGCCAGCAGTTTAGTTAGCGGATTCAATCAGCCCCAGCATTTT. The rearrangement links TRBV27 to TRBJ1-5; unclear D gene. Trimming took 2 bases from V and 3 from J, leaving 11 bases between them. The CDR3 extends over 15 amino acids. CDR1 and CDR2 from the germline V gene are MNHEY and SMNVEV (reference sequence).

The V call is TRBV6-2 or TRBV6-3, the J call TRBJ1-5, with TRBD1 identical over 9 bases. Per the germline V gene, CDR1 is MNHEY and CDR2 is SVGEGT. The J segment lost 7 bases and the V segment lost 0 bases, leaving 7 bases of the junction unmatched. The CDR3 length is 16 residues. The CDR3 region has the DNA TGTGCCAGCAGTTACTCGGGACAGGGAGCAGGGCAGCCCCAGCATTTT. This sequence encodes CASSYSGQGAGQPQHF.

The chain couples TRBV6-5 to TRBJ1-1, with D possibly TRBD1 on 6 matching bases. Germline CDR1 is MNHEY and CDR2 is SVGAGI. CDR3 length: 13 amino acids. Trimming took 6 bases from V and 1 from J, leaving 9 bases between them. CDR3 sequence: CASSPGQNTEAFF. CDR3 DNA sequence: TGTGCCAGCAGCCCGGGACAGAACACTGAAGCTTTCTTT.

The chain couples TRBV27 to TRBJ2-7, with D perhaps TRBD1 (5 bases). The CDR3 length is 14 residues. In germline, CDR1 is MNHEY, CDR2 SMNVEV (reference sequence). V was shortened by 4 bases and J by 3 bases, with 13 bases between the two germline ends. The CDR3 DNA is TGTGCCAGCAGTTCCGCCGTGGGGCACTACGAGCAGTACTTC. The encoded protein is CASSSAVGHYEQYF.

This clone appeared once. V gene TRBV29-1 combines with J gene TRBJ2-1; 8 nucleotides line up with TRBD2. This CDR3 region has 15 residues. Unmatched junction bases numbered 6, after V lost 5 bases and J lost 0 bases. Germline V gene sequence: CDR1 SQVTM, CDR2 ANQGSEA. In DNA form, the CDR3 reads TGCAGCGTTTCCACTAGCGGCGGCTCCTACAATGAGCAGTTCTTC. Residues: CSVSTSGGSYNEQFF.

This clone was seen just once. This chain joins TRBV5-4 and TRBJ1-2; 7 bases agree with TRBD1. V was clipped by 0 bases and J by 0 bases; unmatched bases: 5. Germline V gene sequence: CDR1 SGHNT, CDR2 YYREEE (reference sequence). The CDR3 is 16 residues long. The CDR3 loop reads CASSLGRDRANYGYTF. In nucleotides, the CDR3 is TGTGCCAGCAGCTTGGGCCGGGACAGAGCTAACTATGGCTACACCTTC.

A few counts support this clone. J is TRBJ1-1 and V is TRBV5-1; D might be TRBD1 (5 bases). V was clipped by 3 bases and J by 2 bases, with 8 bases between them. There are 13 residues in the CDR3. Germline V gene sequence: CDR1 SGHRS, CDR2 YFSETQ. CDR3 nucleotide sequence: TGCGCCAGCAGCTCGACAGTAAACACTGAAGCTTTCTTT. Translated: CASSSTVNTEAFF.

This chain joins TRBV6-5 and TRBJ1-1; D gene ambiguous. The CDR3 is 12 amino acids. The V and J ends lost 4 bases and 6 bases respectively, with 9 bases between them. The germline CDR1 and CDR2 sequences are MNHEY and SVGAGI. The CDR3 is CASSLGTAEAFF. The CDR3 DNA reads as TGTGCCAGCAGTTTAGGTACTGCTGAAGCTTTCTTT.

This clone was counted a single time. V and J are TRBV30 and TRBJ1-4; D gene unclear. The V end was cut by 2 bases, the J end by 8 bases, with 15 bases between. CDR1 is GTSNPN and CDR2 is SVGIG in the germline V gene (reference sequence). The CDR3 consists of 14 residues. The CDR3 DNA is TGTGCCTGGAGTATTGGGTGGTCAAGAGAAAAACTGTTTTTT. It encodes CAWSIGWSREKLFF. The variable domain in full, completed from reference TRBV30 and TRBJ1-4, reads SQTIHQWPATLVQPVGSPLSLECTVEGTSNPNLYWYRQAAGRGLQLLFYSVGIGQISSEVPQNLSASRPQDRQFILSSKKLLLSDSGFYLCAWSIGWSREKLFFGSGTQLSVL.

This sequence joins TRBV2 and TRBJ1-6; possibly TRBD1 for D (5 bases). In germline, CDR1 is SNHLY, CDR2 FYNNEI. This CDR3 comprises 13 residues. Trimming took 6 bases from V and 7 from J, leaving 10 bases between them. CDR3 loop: CASSGGPNSPLHF. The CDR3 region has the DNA TGTGCCAGCAGCGGGGGACCCAATTCACCCCTCCACTTT.

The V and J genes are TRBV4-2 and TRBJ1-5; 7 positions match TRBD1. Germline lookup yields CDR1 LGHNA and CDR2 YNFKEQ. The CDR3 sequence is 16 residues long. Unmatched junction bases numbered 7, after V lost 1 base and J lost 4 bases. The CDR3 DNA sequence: TGTGCCAGCAGCCAAGGGACAGGAGCTGGAAATCAGCCCCAGCATTTT. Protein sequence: CASSQGTGAGNQPQHF.

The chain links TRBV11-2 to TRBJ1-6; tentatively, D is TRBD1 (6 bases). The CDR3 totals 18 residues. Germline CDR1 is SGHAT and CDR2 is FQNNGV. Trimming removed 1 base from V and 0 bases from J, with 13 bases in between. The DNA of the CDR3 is TGTGCCAGCAGCTTAGCCGGGGGCCCAAGCTCCTATAATTCACCCCTCCACTTT. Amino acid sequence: CASSLAGGPSSYNSPLHF.

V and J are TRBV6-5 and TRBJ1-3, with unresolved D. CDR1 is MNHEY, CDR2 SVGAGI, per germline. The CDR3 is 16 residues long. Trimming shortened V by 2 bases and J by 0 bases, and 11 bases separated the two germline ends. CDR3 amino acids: CASSYTGISSGNTIYF. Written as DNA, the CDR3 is TGTGCCAGCAGTTACACGGGGATAAGCTCTGGAAACACCATATATTTT.

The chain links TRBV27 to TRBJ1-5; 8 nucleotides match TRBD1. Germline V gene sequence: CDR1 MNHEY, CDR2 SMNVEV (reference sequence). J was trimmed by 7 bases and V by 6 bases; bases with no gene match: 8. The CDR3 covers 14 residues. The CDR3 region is CASRRTGHDQPQHF. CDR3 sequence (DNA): TGTGCCAGCAGAAGGACAGGGCACGACCAGCCCCAGCATTTT.

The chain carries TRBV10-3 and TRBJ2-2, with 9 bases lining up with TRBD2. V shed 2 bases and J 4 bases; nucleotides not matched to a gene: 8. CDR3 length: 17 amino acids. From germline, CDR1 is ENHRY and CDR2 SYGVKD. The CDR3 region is CAISEGSGSWGTGELFF. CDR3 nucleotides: TGTGCCATCAGTGAGGGTAGCGGGAGCTGGGGCACCGGGGAGCTGTTTTTT.

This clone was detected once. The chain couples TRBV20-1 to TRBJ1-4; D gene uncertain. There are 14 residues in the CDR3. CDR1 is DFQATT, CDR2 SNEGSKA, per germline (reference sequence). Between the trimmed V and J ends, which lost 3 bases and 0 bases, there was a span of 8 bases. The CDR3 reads CSASRSATNEKLFF. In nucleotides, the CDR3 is TGCAGTGCTAGTAGGAGTGCAACTAATGAAAAACTGTTTTTT.

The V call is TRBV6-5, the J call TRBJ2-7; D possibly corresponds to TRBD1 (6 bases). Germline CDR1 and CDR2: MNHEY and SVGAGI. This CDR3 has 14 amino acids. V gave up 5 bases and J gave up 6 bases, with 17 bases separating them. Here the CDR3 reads CASSTRTVSAEQYF. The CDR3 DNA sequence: TGTGCCAGCAGTACCAGGACAGTCTCCGCCGAGCAGTACTTC.

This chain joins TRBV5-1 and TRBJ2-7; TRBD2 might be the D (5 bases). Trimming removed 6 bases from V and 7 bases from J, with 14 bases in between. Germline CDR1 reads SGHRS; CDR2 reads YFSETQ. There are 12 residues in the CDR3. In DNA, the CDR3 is TGCGCCAGCACCCTAGGATCGGGGGAGCAGTACTTC. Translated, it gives CASTLGSGEQYF.

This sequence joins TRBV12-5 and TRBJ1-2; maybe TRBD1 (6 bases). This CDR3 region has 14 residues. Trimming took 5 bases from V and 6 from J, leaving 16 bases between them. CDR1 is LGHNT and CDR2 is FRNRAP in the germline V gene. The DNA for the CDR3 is TGTGCTAGTGGTCCCGCCCAGGGGTTCGATGGCTACACCTTC. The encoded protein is CASGPAQGFDGYTF. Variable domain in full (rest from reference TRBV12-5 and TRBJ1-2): DARVTQTPRHKVTEMGQEVTMRCQPILGHNTVFWYRQTMMQGLELLAYFRNRAPLDDSGMPKDRFSAEMPDATLATLKIQPSEPRDSAVYFCASGPAQGFDGYTFGSGTRLTVV.

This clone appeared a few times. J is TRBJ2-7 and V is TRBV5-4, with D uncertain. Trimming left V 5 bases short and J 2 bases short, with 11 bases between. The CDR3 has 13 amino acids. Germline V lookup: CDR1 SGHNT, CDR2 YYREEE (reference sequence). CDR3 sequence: CASRIFGTYEQYF. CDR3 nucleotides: TGTGCCAGCAGGATATTCGGTACCTACGAGCAGTACTTC. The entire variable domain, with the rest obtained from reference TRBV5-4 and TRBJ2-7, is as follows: ETGVTQSPTHLIKTRGQQVTLRCSSQSGHNTVSWYQQALGQGPQFIFQYYREEENGRGNFPPRFSGLQFPNYSSELNVNALELDDSALYLCASRIFGTYEQYFGPGTRLTVT.

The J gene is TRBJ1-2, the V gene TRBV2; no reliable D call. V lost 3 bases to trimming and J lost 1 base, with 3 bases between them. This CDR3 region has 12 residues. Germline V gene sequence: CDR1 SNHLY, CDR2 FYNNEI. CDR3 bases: TGTGCCAGCAGTGATTATAACTATGGCTACACCTTC. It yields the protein CASSDYNYGYTF.

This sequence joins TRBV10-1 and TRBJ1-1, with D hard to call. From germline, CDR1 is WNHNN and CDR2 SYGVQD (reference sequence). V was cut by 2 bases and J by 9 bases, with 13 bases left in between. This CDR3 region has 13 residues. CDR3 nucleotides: TGCGCCAGCAGTGAGGGGTATCGCAGTCAAGCTTTCTTT. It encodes CASSEGYRSQAFF.